This record concerns one T cell receptor (beta chain) sequence. This record comes from a study of cytomegalovirus exposure and HLA in healthy donors. Primers: 60 Vbeta forward and 13 Jbeta reverse. The repertoire was sequenced with immunoSEQ multiplex PCR; TCRdb's copy has only in-frame clones and lacks some. Of about 180,000 clones in the sample, roughly 82% were seen once. The specimen was PBMCs. The TCR was taken from a girl aged 2-10 years in good health and CMV-seropositive.

The CDR3 here is CAWDEGGGTEAFF. The CDR3 DNA reads TGTGCCTGGGACGAAGGGGGGGGCACTGAAGCTTTCTTT. The chain carries TRBV30 and TRBJ1-1, with a possible D match to TRBD1 (6 bases). The CDR3 runs to 13 residues. The germline V gene encodes CDR1 GTSNPN and CDR2 SVGIG (reference sequence). V was clipped by 5 bases and J by 4 bases, with 14 bases between them.